This TCR beta chain was identified during a study of memory CD4+ T cells and cytomegalovirus serostatus. Profiled with immunoSEQ multiplex PCR; TCRdb holds only in-frame clones, not every one. The table lists 46,000 or so clones, roughly 80% of them singletons. The sort gate was single viable CD3+CD4+CD8-CD45RO+ cells for memory CD4+ T cells. The source is an adult in good health and CMV-seronegative. Sequenced material: memory CD4+ T cells from blood.

In DNA, the CDR3 is TGTGCCAGCAGCCAAGGAGGGGCCATGGGGGAAAAACTGTTTTTT. As protein: CASSQGGAMGEKLFF. V usage is TRBV14 and J usage is TRBJ1-4, with a possible D match to TRBD1 (5 bases). Germline CDR1 reads SGHDN; CDR2 reads FVKESK. Deletions cut 1 base from V and 8 bases from J, with 14 bases between. The CDR3 has 15 residues.